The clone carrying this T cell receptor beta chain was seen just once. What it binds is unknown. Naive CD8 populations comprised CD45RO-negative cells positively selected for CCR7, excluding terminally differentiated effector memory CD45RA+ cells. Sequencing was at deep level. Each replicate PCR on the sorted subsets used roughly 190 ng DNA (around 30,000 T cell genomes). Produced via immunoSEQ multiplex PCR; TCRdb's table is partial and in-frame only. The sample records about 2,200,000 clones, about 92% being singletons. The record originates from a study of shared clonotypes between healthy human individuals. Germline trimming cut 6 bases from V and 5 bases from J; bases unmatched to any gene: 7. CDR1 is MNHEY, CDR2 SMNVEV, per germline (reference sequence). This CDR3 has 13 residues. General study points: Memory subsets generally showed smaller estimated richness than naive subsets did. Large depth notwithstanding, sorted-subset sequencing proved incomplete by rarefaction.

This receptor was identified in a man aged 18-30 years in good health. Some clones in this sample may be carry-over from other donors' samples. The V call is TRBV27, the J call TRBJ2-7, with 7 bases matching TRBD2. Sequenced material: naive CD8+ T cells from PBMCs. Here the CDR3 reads CASSPGLYHEQYF. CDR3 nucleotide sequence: TGTGCCAGCAGCCCGGGACTATACCACGAGCAGTACTTC.